This TCR beta chain derives from a study of blood T cell repertoires in COVID-19. As for the study in general: The United States, Italy and Spain supplied acute and convalescent COVID-19 samples. T cells, B-cell-depleted T cells, or PBMCs provided the cDNA or gDNA that served as material.

Per the original methods: Cell counts per sample came from amplifying reference gene primers. The data were produced by immunoSEQ multiplex PCR, yet TCRdb's version contains in-frame clones alone and is incomplete. The V and J calls and clone size were taken over from that table, and D and trimming were inferred from the DNA. The data show 95,000 to 150,000 clones, approximately 80% seen once. Trimming cost V 6 bases and J 2 bases, with 20 bases left between them. The CDR3 runs 16 residues. Germline values: CDR1 MNHEY, CDR2 SVGEGT. This TCR came from a woman in her 70s with acute or convalescent COVID-19. The genes are TRBV6-2 or TRBV6-3 and TRBJ2-7, with no clear D. The sequenced sample was peripheral blood. The CDR3 loop reads CASSRFPPRVTYEQYF. The CDR3 DNA sequence: TGTGCCAGCAGCCGATTCCCTCCAAGAGTGACCTACGAGCAGTACTTC.